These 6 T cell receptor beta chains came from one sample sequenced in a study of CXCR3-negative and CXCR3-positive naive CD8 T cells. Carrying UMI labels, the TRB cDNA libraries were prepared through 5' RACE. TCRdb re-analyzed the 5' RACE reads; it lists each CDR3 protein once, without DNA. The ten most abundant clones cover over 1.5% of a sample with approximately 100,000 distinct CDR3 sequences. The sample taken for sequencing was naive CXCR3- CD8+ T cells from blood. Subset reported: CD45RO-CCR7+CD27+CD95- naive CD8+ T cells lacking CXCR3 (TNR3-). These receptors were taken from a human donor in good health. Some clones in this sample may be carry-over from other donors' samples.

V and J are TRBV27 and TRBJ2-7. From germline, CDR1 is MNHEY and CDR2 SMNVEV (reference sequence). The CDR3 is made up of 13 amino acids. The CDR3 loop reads CASSLSGSYEQYF.

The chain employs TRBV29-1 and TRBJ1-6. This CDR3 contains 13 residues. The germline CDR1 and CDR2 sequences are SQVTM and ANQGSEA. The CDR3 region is CSVEGPKGSPLHF.

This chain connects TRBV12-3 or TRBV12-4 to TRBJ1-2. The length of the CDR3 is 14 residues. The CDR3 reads CASSFSTVTRGYTF.

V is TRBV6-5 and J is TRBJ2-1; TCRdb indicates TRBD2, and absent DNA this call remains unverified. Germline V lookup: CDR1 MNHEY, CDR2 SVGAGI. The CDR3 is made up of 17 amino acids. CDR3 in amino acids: CASSYSTSGGALNEQFF.

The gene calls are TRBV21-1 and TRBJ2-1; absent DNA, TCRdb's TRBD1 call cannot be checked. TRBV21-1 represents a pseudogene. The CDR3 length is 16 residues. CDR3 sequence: CASSKAGQGANNEQFF.

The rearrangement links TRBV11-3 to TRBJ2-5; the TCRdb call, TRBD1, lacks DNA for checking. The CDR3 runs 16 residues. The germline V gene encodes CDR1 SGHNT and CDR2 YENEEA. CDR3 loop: CASSFLAGRREATQYF.